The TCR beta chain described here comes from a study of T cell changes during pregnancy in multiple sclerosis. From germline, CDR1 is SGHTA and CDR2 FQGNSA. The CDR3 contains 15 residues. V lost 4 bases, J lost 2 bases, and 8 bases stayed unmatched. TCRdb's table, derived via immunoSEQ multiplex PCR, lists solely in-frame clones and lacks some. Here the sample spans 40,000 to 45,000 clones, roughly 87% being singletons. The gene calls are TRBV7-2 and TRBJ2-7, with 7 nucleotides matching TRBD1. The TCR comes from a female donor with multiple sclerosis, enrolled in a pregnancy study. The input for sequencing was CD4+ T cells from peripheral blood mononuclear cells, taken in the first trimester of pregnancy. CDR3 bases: TGTGCCAGCAGCTCAACAGGGACAGTCACCTACGAGCAGTACTTC. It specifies CASSSTGTVTYEQYF.